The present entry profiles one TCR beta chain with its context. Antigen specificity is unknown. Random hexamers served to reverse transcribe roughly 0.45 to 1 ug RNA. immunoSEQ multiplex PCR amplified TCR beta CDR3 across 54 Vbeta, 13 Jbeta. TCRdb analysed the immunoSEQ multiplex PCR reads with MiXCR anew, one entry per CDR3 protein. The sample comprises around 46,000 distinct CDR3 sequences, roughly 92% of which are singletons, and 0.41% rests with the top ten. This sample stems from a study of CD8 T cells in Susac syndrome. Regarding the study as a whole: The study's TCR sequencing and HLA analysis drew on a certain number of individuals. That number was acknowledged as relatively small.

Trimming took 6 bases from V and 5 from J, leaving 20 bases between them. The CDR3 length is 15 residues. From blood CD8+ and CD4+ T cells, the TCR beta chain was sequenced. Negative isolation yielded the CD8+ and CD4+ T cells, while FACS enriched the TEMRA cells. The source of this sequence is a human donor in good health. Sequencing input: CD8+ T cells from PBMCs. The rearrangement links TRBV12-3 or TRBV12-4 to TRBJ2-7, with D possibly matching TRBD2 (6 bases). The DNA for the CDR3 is TGTGCCAGCAGCCCTCCCCGGGGGAGTCCCCACGAGCAGTACTTC. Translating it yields CASSPPRGSPHEQYF.